This TCR beta chain was observed in a study of blood T cell repertoires in COVID-19. Study information: PBMCs, B-cell-depleted T cells, or T cells were the source of the cDNA or gDNA that made up the material.

Here immunoSEQ multiplex PCR was the method, and the copy in TCRdb shows in-frame clones only, minus some. In the table there are around 300,000 clones, more than 75% of which are singletons. Trimming left V 3 bases short and J 2 bases short, with 23 bases between. Germline lookup yields CDR1 DFQATT and CDR2 SNEGSKA (reference sequence). This CDR3 is built from 17 residues. Participant ages covered roughly 18 to 89 years across about 22 US areas. The gene calls are TRBV20-1 and TRBJ2-7; D perhaps matches TRBD1 (5 bases). The specimen sequenced was PBMCs or T cells enriched from blood (not recorded which). This TCR was recovered from a woman in her fifties or sixties in a cohort exposed to, infected with or recovered from COVID-19 (not recorded which). CDR3 DNA: TGCAGTGCTAGTACGACAGACCCCGGGCTACCCGCCTACGAGCAGTACTTC. It yields the protein CSASTTDPGLPAYEQYF.